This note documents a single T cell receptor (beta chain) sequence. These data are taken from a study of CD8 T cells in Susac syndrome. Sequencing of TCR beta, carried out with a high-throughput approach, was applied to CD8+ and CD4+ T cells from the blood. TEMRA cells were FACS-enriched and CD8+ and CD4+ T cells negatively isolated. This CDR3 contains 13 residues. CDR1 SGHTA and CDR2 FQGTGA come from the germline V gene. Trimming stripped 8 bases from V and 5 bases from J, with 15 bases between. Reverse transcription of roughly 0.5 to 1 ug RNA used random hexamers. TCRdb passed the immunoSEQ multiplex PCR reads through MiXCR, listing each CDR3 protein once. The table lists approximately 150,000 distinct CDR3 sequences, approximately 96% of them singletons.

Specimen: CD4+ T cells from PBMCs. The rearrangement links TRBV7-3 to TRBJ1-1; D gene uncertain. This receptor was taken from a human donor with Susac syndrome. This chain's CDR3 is CASQLSAGTEAFF. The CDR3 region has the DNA TGTGCCAGCCAACTCTCGGCTGGGACTGAAGCTTTCTTT.